Sequencing of this T cell receptor (beta chain) was carried out in a study of siplizumab effects on memory and regulatory T cells. Findings and limits, study-wide: Unstimulated naive T cells seemed to show more diversity than memory cells did, and they also seemed to be among the major contributors to the alloresponse. Mappable CD4+ clones that were alloreactive averaged approximately 69% Treg-derived with siplizumab versus around 25% in controls. Alloreactive sequences tracing back to unstimulated CD4+ memory cells were significantly reduced by siplizumab.

The V segment lost 2 bases and the J segment 10 bases; nucleotides outside the gene matches: 11. The CDR3 runs 16 residues. Germline V lookup: CDR1 MNHEY, CDR2 SVGAGI. Repertoires were generated with immunoSEQ multiplex PCR, while TCRdb's copy carries only in-frame clones and drops some. The sample has around 100,000 clones; roughly 90% are singletons. Regarding this clone: Its antigen is not known.

The chain couples TRBV6-5 to TRBJ2-1, with 10 bases matching TRBD2. The receptor's source is a human donor in good health. The sequencing input was CD4+ T cells sorted from blood. This chain's CDR3 is CASSYKRAGGPGEQFF. CDR3 nucleotide sequence: TGTGCCAGCAGTTACAAGCGAGCGGGGGGGCCGGGGGAGCAGTTCTTC.